This T cell receptor beta chain was sequenced in a study of Ad26.COV2.S vaccination and SARS-CoV-2 variants. Study background: In the COV1001 trial, the donor was in the Ad26.COV2.S arm.

Treatment given: around 19 received Ad26.COV2.S at low or high dose, single or two shots; about five received placebo; per-sample allocation not given. Specimens were obtained on day 63 following the first vaccine or placebo injection. An Ad26 vector expressing Wuhan-strain SARS-CoV-2 spike served as the vaccine. Germline CDR1 and CDR2: SGHNT and YENEEA. After removal of 5 bases from V and 1 base from J, the junction contained 4 bases not matched to a gene. The CDR3 length is 15 residues. Clones were read by immunoSEQ multiplex PCR, and TCRdb kept only the in-frame ones, dropping some. The sample holds approximately 350,000 clones, about nine tenths seen once. This clone was picked up a small number of times. Its antigen is currently unknown. General study points: People who got the vaccine had more spike-specific TCR breadth than people who got placebo. Once vaccination had occurred, spike-specific CD8+ and CD4+ T cell responses reportedly showed substantial breadth.

This receptor was identified in a person aged 18-60 years who received the Ad26.COV2.S COVID-19 vaccine or a placebo. Sample: peripheral blood, taken in a trial of Ad26.COV2.S vaccine versus placebo. The chain is built from TRBV11-3 and TRBJ2-5; TRBD1 matches at 10 bases. Written as DNA, the CDR3 is TGTGCCAGCAGCCCCGGGACAGGGGTCCAAGAGACCCAGTACTTC. This encodes CASSPGTGVQETQYF.